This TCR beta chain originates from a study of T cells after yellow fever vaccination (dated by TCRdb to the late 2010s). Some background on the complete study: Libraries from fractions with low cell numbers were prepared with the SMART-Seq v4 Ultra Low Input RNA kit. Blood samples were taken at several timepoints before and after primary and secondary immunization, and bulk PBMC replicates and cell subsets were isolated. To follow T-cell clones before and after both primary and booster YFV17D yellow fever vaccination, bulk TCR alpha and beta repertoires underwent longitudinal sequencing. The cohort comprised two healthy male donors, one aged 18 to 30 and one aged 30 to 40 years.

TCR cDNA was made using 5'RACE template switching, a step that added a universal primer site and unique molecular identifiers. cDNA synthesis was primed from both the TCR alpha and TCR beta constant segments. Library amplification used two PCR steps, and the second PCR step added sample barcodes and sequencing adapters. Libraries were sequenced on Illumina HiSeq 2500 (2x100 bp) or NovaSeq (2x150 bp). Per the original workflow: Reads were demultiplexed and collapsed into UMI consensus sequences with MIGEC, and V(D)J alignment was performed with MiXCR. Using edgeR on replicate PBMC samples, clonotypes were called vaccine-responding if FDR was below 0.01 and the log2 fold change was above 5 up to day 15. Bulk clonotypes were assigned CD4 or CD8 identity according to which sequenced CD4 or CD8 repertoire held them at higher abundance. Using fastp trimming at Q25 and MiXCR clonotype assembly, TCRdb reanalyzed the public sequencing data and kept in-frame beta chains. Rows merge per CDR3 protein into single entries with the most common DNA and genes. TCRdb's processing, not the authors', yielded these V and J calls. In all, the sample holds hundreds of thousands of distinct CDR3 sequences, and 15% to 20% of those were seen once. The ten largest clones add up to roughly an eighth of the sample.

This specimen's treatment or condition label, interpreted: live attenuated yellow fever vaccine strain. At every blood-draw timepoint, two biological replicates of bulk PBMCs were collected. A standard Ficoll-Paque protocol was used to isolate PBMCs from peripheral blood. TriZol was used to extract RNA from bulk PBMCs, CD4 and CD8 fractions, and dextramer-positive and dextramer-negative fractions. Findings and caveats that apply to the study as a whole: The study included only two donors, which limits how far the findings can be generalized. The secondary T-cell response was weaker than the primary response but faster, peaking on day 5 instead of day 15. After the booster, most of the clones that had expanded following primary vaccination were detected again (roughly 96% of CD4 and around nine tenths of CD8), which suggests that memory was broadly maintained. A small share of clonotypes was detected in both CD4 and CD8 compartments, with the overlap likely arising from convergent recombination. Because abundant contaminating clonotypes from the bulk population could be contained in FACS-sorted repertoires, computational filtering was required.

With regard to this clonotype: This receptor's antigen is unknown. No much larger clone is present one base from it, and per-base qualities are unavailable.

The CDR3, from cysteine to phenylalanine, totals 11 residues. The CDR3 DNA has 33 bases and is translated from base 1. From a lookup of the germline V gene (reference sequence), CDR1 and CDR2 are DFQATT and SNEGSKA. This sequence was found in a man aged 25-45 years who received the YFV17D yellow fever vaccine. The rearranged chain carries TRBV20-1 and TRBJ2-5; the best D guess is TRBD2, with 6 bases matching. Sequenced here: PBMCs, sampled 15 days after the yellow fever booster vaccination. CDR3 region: CPGWGGETQYF. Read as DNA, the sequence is TGCCCAGGGTGGGGAGGAGAGACCCAGTACTTC.